This T cell receptor (beta chain) was identified in a study of blood T cell repertoires in COVID-19. Methods used by the authors: How many nucleated cells were present was estimated from reference gene primer amplification. Profiled with immunoSEQ multiplex PCR; TCRdb holds only in-frame clones, not every one. Clone size and V and J calls were adopted from that table, with D and trimming inferred from the DNA. The data hold approximately 180,000 clones, with roughly 76% observed a single time. Per germline, CDR1 SGHRS and CDR2 YFSETQ. The CDR3 consists of 15 residues. V lost 5 bases to trimming and J lost 6 bases; unmatched junction nucleotides: 11.

The sequenced material came from peripheral blood. This rearrangement joins TRBV5-1 to TRBJ2-3, with 8 bases that match TRBD1. The receptor comes from a woman aged 80 or over with COVID-19, enrolled during active disease. CDR3 nucleotide sequence: TGCGCCAGCAGGAACAGGGGGACGACTTTTGATACGCAGTATTTT. The encoded protein is CASRNRGTTFDTQYF.